These T cell receptor beta chains were read from a single sample in a study of post-analysis software for immune sequencing data. Each CDR3 protein gets one entry after TCRdb re-called the PCR reads with MiXCR. The table lists 750,000 to 900,000 distinct CDR3 sequences, roughly 50% of them singletons, with over 4.5% in the top ten. Sequenced sample: blood. These receptors were collected from a girl aged 5-17 years with multiple sclerosis. The conserved cysteine and the conserved F or W are not part of the CDR3 here.

v_gene	j_gene	CDR3aa
TRBV28	TRBJ2-5	ASSLWASGQETQY
TRBV2	TRBJ2-7	ASSEGQGIREQY
TRBV29-1	TRBJ2-5	SVIPGQGGWQETQY
TRBV5-1	TRBJ1-2	ASSQGQGGDYT
TRBV11-3	TRBJ1-1	ASSARQGRYSEAF
TRBV6-5	TRBJ2-6	ASRGPGANVLT
TRBV5-5	TRBJ2-1	ASSYGTVYNEQF
TRBV20-1	-	SADPGTGAYEQY
TRBV5-5	TRBJ2-1	ASSLPWGTGGHEQF
TRBV11-2	TRBJ2-1	ASSFEREGYNEQF
TRBV7-9	TRBJ2-1	ASSFSSGRCDEQF
TRBV10-2	TRBJ2-7	ASSAISEQY
TRBV28	TRBJ1-5	ASSSPGGANQPQH
TRBV12-3/TRBV12-4	TRBJ2-1	ASRPDRDWNEQF
TRBV4-2	TRBJ1-6	ASSQLDRGRGSPLH
TRBV5-1	TRBJ2-3	ASSFSRDTQY
TRBV10-3	TRBJ2-7	AISRAGQGGQQY
TRBV4-3	TRBJ2-1	ASSQDYGGGSYNEQF
TRBV19	TRBJ2-1	ASSMTAYNEQF
TRBV10-3	TRBJ1-2	AISEGQGVYGYT
TRBV5-5	TRBJ2-1	ASSGDRGTGDLVNEQF
TRBV28	-	ASSFLGFHEQY
TRBV12-3/TRBV12-4	TRBJ2-3	VSSLDERERGDTQY
TRBV10-3	TRBJ2-7	AISASKGQGKDYEQY
TRBV6-2/TRBV6-3	TRBJ2-1	ASTMTGKNNEQF
TRBV29-1	TRBJ2-7	SVVGGEQY
TRBV12-3/TRBV12-4	TRBJ1-2	ASTFRAPPLANYGYT
TRBV6-5	TRBJ2-7	ASSYSEGPYEQY
TRBV27	TRBJ2-4	ASSLNGGTGRVIAKNIQY
TRBV4-3	TRBJ2-5	ASSQGSTTEGETQY
TRBV27	TRBJ2-3	ASSPLAGEDTDTQY
TRBV2	TRBJ2-1	ASSEWSASSYNEQF
TRBV30	TRBJ1-1	AWSGGPSEAF
TRBV28	TRBJ2-3	ASSPGTSGRVVDTQY
TRBV15	TRBJ2-2	ATGRNTGELF
TRBV7-3	TRBJ2-1	ASSFTAGAGNEQF
TRBV10-1	TRBJ2-1	ASSEFGEGYNEQF
TRBV29-1	TRBJ1-1	SVTGQGGSTEAF
TRBV10-3	TRBJ2-3	AISEGGDTDAQY
TRBV20-1	TRBJ2-5	SAGVPGTPVQY
TRBV30	TRBJ1-5	AWSAQTGGNQPQH
TRBV20-1	TRBJ2-7	SAPPTGRAGTYEQY
TRBV19	TRBJ2-1	ASSIDLKMSYNEQF
TRBV12-3/TRBV12-4	TRBJ2-1	ASSLDHGLAGEDEQF
TRBV4-3	TRBJ2-5	ASSQEWGAVEETQY
TRBV6-5	TRBJ1-5	ASSYTRGGQPQH
TRBV15	TRBJ1-4	ATSGRGPGQVNEKLF
TRBV20-1	TRBJ2-3	SVEMGGSPDPSDTQY
TRBV24-1	TRBJ2-3	ATSDNTGGTDTQY
TRBV3-1	TRBJ1-4	ASSQRGGVTNEKLF
TRBV5-1	TRBJ2-1	ASSSTSGNNEQF
TRBV7-2	TRBJ1-4	ASSLGGSEKLF
TRBV12-3/TRBV12-4	TRBJ2-3	ASCGQGARGPDTQY
TRBV15	TRBJ1-5	ATSRGAGSNQPQH
TRBV6-2/TRBV6-3	TRBJ2-7	ASSSATGGSYEQY
TRBV6-1	TRBJ2-7	ASSADRAYEQY
TRBV5-1	TRBJ2-1	ASSLPGLRYNEQF
TRBV29-1	TRBJ2-1	SVCRNSNEQF
TRBV7-2	TRBJ2-1	ASSLGGQSTNEQF